The sequence of this T cell receptor beta chain was determined in a study of T cell responses to AZD1222 COVID-19 vaccine. Deletions cut 5 bases from V and 2 bases from J, with 16 bases between. CDR3 length: 16 amino acids. Germline-derived CDR1 and CDR2 are SGHVS and FQNEAQ. The study's findings and limits: In a largely white British group with more females than males, clonal diversity was possibly underestimated. Baseline seropositivity occurred in only six AZD1222 recipients. Epitopes outside B.1.351 and B.1.1.7 mutated regions reportedly drew nearly half of spike TCRs. Dominant CD4 TCR responses targeted spike regions 160-218 and 743-854.

As concerns this clone: Its matching antigen is unknown.

Libraries were prepared by immunoSEQ multiplex PCR; TCRdb keeps only in-frame clonotypes and omits some of them. The profile covers roughly 100,000 clones, with roughly 87% appearing a single time and approximately 8.2% taken by the ten largest. Sample: peripheral blood, taken 28 days after the second AZD1222 dose. The chain carries TRBV7-8 and TRBJ2-4, with D perhaps assigned TRBD1 or TRBD2 (5 bases each). The TCR originated in an adult who received the AZD1222 COVID-19 vaccine. CDR3 coding DNA: TGTGCCAGCAGCCCCCCACTCAGGGAGTCCAAAAACATTCAGTACTTC. It translates to CASSPPLRESKNIQYF.